This TCR beta chain is from a study of blood T cell repertoires in COVID-19. Study-wide context: The study drew acute and convalescent COVID-19 samples from the United States, Italy and Spain. Nucleic acid was either cDNA or gDNA, and it came from T cells, B-cell-depleted T cells, or PBMCs.

Original processing notes: How many nucleated cells were present was estimated from reference gene primer amplification. Only in-frame clones appear in the TCRdb table, and some are missing; sequencing was by immunoSEQ multiplex PCR. V and J calls and clone size are those listed in that table; D and trimming were worked out from the DNA. The table lists approximately 430,000 clones, 86% of them singletons. This CDR3 spans 13 amino acids. Between the trimmed V and J ends, which lost 2 bases and 9 bases, there was a span of 11 bases. Looked up from germline, CDR1 is ENHRY and CDR2 is SYGVKD. This chain joins TRBV10-3 and TRBJ2-1; maybe TRBD2 (6 bases). The sequence came from a woman aged 25 to 39 with active or convalescent COVID-19. The sequenced sample consisted of peripheral blood. CDR3 in amino acids: CAISEPEAGEQFF. DNA of the CDR3: TGTGCCATCAGTGAGCCTGAAGCGGGTGAGCAGTTCTTC.